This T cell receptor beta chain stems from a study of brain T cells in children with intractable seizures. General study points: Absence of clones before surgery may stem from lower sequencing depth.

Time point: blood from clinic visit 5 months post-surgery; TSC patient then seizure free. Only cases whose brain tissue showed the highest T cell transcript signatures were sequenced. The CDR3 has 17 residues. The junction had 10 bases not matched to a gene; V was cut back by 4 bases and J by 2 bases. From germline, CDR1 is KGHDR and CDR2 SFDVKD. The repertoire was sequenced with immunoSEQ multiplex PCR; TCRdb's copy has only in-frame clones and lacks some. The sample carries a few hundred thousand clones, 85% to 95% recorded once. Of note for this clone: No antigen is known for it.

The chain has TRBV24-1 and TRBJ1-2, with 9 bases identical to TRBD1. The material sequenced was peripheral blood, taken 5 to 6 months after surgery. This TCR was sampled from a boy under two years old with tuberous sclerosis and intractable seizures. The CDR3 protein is CATSDPRTGATNYGYTF. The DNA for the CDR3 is TGTGCCACCAGTGACCCACGGACAGGGGCGACAAACTATGGCTACACCTTC.